A selection of T cell receptor beta chains follows, all from one sample in a study of CD8+CD57+ T cells in acquired aplastic anemia. TCRdb re-derived calls from the reads in MiXCR, one entry per CDR3 protein. This sample yields fewer than 300,000 distinct CDR3 sequences, of which roughly 82% are seen a single time; about 41% belongs to the top ten. What was sequenced was sorted CD4+, CD8+, or CD8+CD57+ T cells (not recorded which) from PBMCs. The receptor set was obtained from a human donor with aplastic anemia. Each CDR3 is given with its conserved first and last residue. The D gene is left open where the match is weak. Rows may omit the clone size; those that give it use once, few, many or a size class.

-,TRBV7-9,TRBJ2-5,once,TGTGCCAGCAGCAGAGTGTCCAGCAAGGAGACCCAGTATTTC,CASSRVSSKETQYF
TRBD2,TRBV9,TRBJ2-1,-,TGTGCCAGCAGCGTGGGACTAGCGTTGGGGAATGACCAGTTCTTC,CASSVGLALGNDQFF
-,TRBV11-1,TRBJ2-3,many,TGTGCCAGCAGCTTTCAAAGAAGCGCCGATACGCAGTATTTT,CASSFQRSADTQYF
-,TRBV19,TRBJ1-5,-,TGTGCCAGTAGTATAGTTCAGGGCAATCAGCCCCAGCATTTT,CASSIVQGNQPQHF
-,TRBV11-3,TRBJ2-3,-,TGTGCCAGCAGCTTGGAGAGGGACGCCGATACGCAGTATTTT,CASSLERDADTQYF
TRBD1,TRBV9,TRBJ1-2,-,TGTGCCAGCAGCGTAGATTTTATGGGACAGGGCGGCTATGGCTACACCTTC,CASSVDFMGQGGYGYTF
-,TRBV9,TRBJ1-1,-,TGTGCCAGCAGCGTAGGAGGGGTAGGCTACGAGCAGTCTTTCTTT,CASSVGGVGYEQSFF
-,TRBV25-1,TRBJ2-1,-,TGTGCCAGCAGCATAACAAGGGGGTTCGATTTTGAGCAGTTCTTC,CASSITRGFDFEQFF
-,TRBV5-4,TRBJ1-1,-,TGTGCCAGCAGCTTTACTAGCGATGGCACTGAAGCTTTCTTT,CASSFTSDGTEAFF
-,TRBV9,TRBJ1-1,once,TGTGCCAGCAGCAGGGACCCATTGAACACTGAAGCTTTCTTT,CASSRDPLNTEAFF
-,TRBV7-8,TRBJ1-2,-,TGTGCCAGCAGCTTTGAGCCAGACGGGCCAGCCCTTTGCTACACCTTC,CASSFEPDGPALCYTF
-,TRBV5-5,TRBJ2-1,few,TGTGCCAGCAGCCTGGACAGCGGAAACGGTCAGGATGAGCAGTTCTTC,CASSLDSGNGQDEQFF
TRBD2,TRBV7-3,TRBJ2-1,-,TGTGCCAGCAGAGACTCTAGCGGGGTATACCATCTGCAGTTCTTC,CASRDSSGVYHLQFF
TRBD1,TRBV7-8,TRBJ2-3,-,TGTGCCAGCAGCTCCCGGGACAGGGGCCCAGATACGCAGTTT,CASSSRDRGPDTQF
-,TRBV19,TRBJ1-2,-,TGTGCCAGTAGGGAGGTTCCGTATAACTATGGCTACACCTTC,CASREVPYNYGYTF
-,TRBV5-6,TRBJ1-2,few,TGTGCCAGCAGCTTGGAGAGGGGCTATGGCTACACCTTC,CASSLERGYGYTF
-,TRBV19,TRBJ2-1,few,TGTGCCAGTAGTATAGGACAGTGGACTTACAATGAGCAGTTCTTC,CASSIGQWTYNEQFF
TRBD1,TRBV11-2,TRBJ2-7,many,TGTGCCAGCAGCCTCGGCAGGGGGACATACGAGCAGTACTTC,CASSLGRGTYEQYF
-,TRBV7-8,TRBJ1-2,-,TGTGCCAGCAGCCATCATCCTGACGGTGGATACATTTTC,CASSHHPDGGYIF
-,TRBV9,TRBJ2-6,-,TGTGCCAGCAGCGTAGGGTCAGATACGCAGGCCTTTGTCCTGACTTTC,CASSVGSDTQAFVLTF
-,TRBV9,TRBJ2-1,-,TGTGCCAGCAGCTTTCGCGGGGGCCGGGCCTACGAGCAGCAGTTCTTC,CASSFRGGRAYEQQFF
-,TRBV7-2,TRBJ2-3,-,TGTGCCAGCGGCGTCGGGGGAGCTGCCGCGAAGTATTTT,CASGVGGAAAKYF
-,TRBV7-2,TRBJ2-3,-,TGTGCCAGCAGCCTAGTTTACGGGAGTACAGATACGCAGTATTTT,CASSLVYGSTDTQYF
-,TRBV5-1,TRBJ2-3,few,TGCGCCAGCAGCTCCCATCCCGCGGCAGGTACGCAGTATTTT,CASSSHPAAGTQYF
-,TRBV5-6,TRBJ2-3,-,TGTGCCAGCAGCTTGGACAGGGCGGACACAGATACGCAGTATTTT,CASSLDRADTDTQYF
-,TRBV7-8,TRBJ1-5,once,TGTGCCAGCAGCTTAGCGGGAGGTAGCGATACGCAGCATCAGCATTTT,CASSLAGGSDTQHQHF
-,TRBV11-3,TRBJ2-3,few,TGTGCCAGCAGGTTAGATGGCACAGATACGCAGTATTTT,CASRLDGTDTQYF
-,TRBV25-1,TRBJ2-2,-,TGTGCCACTAGTGCAGGGCGACACACCGGGGAGCTGTTTTTT,CATSAGRHTGELFF
-,TRBV24-1,TRBJ1-2,-,TGTGCCACCAGTGAGGGACTTGGCTACACCTTC,CATSEGLGYTF
-,TRBV12-3/TRBV12-4,TRBJ1-2,-,TGTGCCAGCAGCCTCGGAGGGGACAAGAGCTACACCTTC,CASSLGGDKSYTF
-,TRBV9,TRBJ2-1,-,TGTGCCAGCAGCGTATCCGGGACCCACAATGAGTTCTTC,CASSVSGTHNEFF
-,TRBV15,TRBJ2-7,few,TGTGCCACCAGCAGAGCTAGAGAGCAAGAGACGCAGTACTTC,CATSRAREQETQYF
TRBD1,TRBV7-8,TRBJ1-5,-,TGTGCCAGCAGCGTAGGCGGAGGGGGCCTGGGTGAAGCTTTT,CASSVGGGGLGEAF
TRBD1,TRBV13,TRBJ2-7,-,TGTGCCGGCGGTTCCGGGACAGGCGCCTACGAGCAGTACTTC,CAGGSGTGAYEQYF
-,TRBV9,TRBJ1-1,-,TGTGCCAGCAGCGTTCGGGGGGGGGGCACTGAAGCTTTCTTT,CASSVRGGGTEAFF
TRBD1,TRBV4-2,TRBJ2-3,-,TGTGCCAGCAGCCAAGCAGGGGGTCATGCACCCCTGTACTTT,CASSQAGGHAPLYF
-,TRBV7-8,TRBJ2-3,-,TGTGCCAGCGGGGACGGGGGCACAGGTACGCAGTCTTTGTATTTT,CASGDGGTGTQSLYF
-,TRBV9,TRBJ2-6,-,TGTGCCAGCAGCTTAGGGTCAGACACGCGGGCCAATGTCCTGACTTTC,CASSLGSDTRANVLTF
-,TRBV20-1,TRBJ2-3,-,TGCAGTGCTCGGGGGAGGGGGGTAGGAGATACGCAGTATTTT,CSARGRGVGDTQYF
-,TRBV7-4,TRBJ1-2,-,TGTGCCAGCAGCCCGTTGGGGACGAGCGGGGTCCATGACTTC,CASSPLGTSGVHDF
-,TRBV2,TRBJ1-2,few,TGTGCCAGCACCCAGCTAGGTACAGGCTACACCTTC,CASTQLGTGYTF
-,TRBV19,TRBJ2-1,-,TGTGCCAGTAGTATAGTGGGAGGAACTTACAATGAGCAGTTCTTC,CASSIVGGTYNEQFF
-,TRBV11-3,TRBJ2-5,-,TGTGCCGGCAGGGGGGCTCGGGCAGCCCAGTACTTC,CAGRGARAAQYF
TRBD1,TRBV7-6,TRBJ2-5,-,TGTGCCAGCAGCTTCACCTCCGGACAGGGAAAAGAGACCCAGTACTTC,CASSFTSGQGKETQYF
TRBD1,TRBV7-9,TRBJ2-5,-,TGTGCCAGCAGCTCCGACAGGGGACAAGAGACCCAGTACTTC,CASSSDRGQETQYF
-,TRBV7-8,TRBJ2-3,-,TGTGCCAGCAGGGTCGGGGGCAGAGCTACGCCGTATTTT,CASRVGGRATPYF
-,TRBV7-8,TRBJ1-1,-,TGTGCCAGCAGCTTAGATCTGAGAGGGGATACTGAATATTTCTTT,CASSLDLRGDTEYFF
TRBD1,TRBV19,TRBJ2-5,-,TGTGCCAGTAGTACCTCGTATCGGACAGGGGGCCGTTTTCCATGGGAGACCCAGTACTTC,CASSTSYRTGGRFPWETQYF
TRBD1,TRBV7-2,TRBJ1-1,-,TGTGCCAGCAGCTTATCACCCGGCGGGACAGCCCTAGCTTTCTTT,CASSLSPGGTALAFF
-,TRBV29-1,TRBJ1-1,-,TGCAGCGCAGGAAGCATGAACACTGAAGCTTTCTTT,CSAGSMNTEAFF
TRBD1,TRBV7-2,TRBJ1-1,-,TGTGCCAGCAGACAGACAGGGGGCGCCGACTATGGCTACTTT,CASRQTGGADYGYF
TRBD2,TRBV7-6,TRBJ2-2,-,TGTGCCAGCAGCTTAGTCGCTAGCGGGGGGTACACCGGGGAGCTGTTTTTT,CASSLVASGGYTGELFF
-,TRBV9,TRBJ1-6,once,-,CASSVATGAGNTNF
-,TRBV11-3,TRBJ1-6,-,TGTGCCAGCAGCTTAGAGGAGAGCGGCTATAATTCACCCCTCCACTTT,CASSLEESGYNSPLHF
TRBD2,TRBV12-3/TRBV12-4,TRBJ2-3,-,TGTGCCAGCAGCAGTAGCGGGGGGGAGACAGATACGCAGTATTTT,CASSSSGGETDTQYF
TRBD2,TRBV7-3,TRBJ2-3,-,TGTGCCAGCAGACAGGGACTAGCGGGAAATCTGTCCTTCTTT,CASRQGLAGNLSFF
-,TRBV7-3,TRBJ2-1,-,TGTGCCAGCAGCGTATCCCAGAGCTCAAAAAATGAGCAGTTCTTC,CASSVSQSSKNEQFF